These 23 T cell receptor beta chains came from one sample sequenced in a study of shared clonotypes between healthy human individuals. The method was immunoSEQ multiplex PCR; TCRdb's version includes in-frame clones alone and lacks a portion of them. This table has 85,000 to 100,000 clones, over 60% appearing once. Material for sequencing was memory CD8+ T cells sorted from blood. Indicated subset: CD45RO+ cells pooled with CCR7-negative TemRA cells. These receptors all stem from a man under 40 in good health.

This clone is a singleton in its sample. This CDR3 is CASSLWSGGRSIVDEQYF. CDR3 bases: TGTGCCAGCAGTTTATGGAGTGGAGGCAGGTCAATCGTCGACGAGCAGTACTTC. The chain links TRBV28 to TRBJ2-7; D is perhaps TRBD2 (5 bases). Germline V gene sequence: CDR1 MDHEN, CDR2 SYDVKM. The CDR3 spans 18 residues. Trimming stripped 0 bases from V and 5 bases from J, with 23 bases between. Combining the CDR3 with reference TRBV28 and TRBJ2-7 gives the whole variable domain DVKVTQSSRYLVKRTGEKVFLECVQDMDHENMFWYRQDPGLGLRLIYFSYDVKMKEKGDIPEGYSVSREKKERFSLILESASTNQTSMYLCASSLWSGGRSIVDEQYFGPGTRLTVT.

The V and J genes are TRBV14 and TRBJ2-3; a possible D gene is TRBD2 (6 bases). The V gene's germline CDR1 is SGHDN and CDR2 FVKESK. V was trimmed by 5 bases and J by 1 base, leaving 13 bases between them. This CDR3 region has 15 residues. The CDR3 is CASSVVWEGTDTQYF. CDR3 coding DNA: TGTGCCAGCAGCGTCGTGTGGGAGGGCACAGATACGCAGTATTTT.

V is TRBV15 and J is TRBJ2-1, with 9 bases that match TRBD2. This CDR3 spans 18 amino acids. The germline V gene encodes CDR1 LNHNV and CDR2 YYDKDF (reference sequence). After removal of 1 base from V and 4 bases from J, the junction contained 11 bases not matched to a gene. This chain's CDR3 is CATSRVLAGRGYYNEQFF. In DNA, the CDR3 is TGTGCCACCAGCAGAGTTCTAGCGGGACGTGGTTATTACAATGAGCAGTTCTTC. Full variable domain (remainder filled in from reference TRBV15 and TRBJ2-1): DAMVIQNPRYQVTQFGKPVTLSCSQTLNHNVMYWYQQKSSQAPKLLFHYYDKDFNNEADTPDNFQSRRPNTSFCFLDIRSPGLGDTAMYLCATSRVLAGRGYYNEQFFGPGTRLTVL.

In this sample, this clone turned up once. The chain recombines TRBV27 with TRBJ2-2, with D perhaps being TRBD1 or TRBD2 (6 bases each). Trimming left V 2 bases short and J 7 bases short, with 11 bases between. The CDR3 covers 14 residues. Per germline, CDR1 MNHEY and CDR2 SMNVEV (reference sequence). CDR3 sequence reads: CASSLPGGRGELFF. The CDR3 DNA reads TGTGCCAGCAGTTTACCCGGGGGCCGCGGGGAGCTGTTTTTT.

The genes are TRBV7-9 and TRBJ2-1; D might be TRBD2 (7 bases). V was cut by 5 bases and J by 14 bases, with 22 bases left in between. Per germline, CDR1 SEHNR and CDR2 FQNEAQ (reference sequence). The CDR3 covers 14 residues. This chain's CDR3 is CASSPNLLEGGKFF. DNA for the CDR3: TGTGCCAGCAGCCCTAATTTGCTGGAGGGGGGGAAGTTCTTC.

This clone was observed once. Here the CDR3 reads CASSVAGTGTDTQYF. CDR3 nucleotides: TGTGCCAGCAGCGTCGCCGGGACAGGCACAGATACGCAGTATTTT. The V and J genes are TRBV9 and TRBJ2-3; 7 bases are a match to TRBD1. Germline lookup yields CDR1 SGDLS and CDR2 YYNGEE. Trimming removed 2 bases from V and 1 base from J; junction bases left unmatched: 4. The length of the CDR3 is 15 residues.

The chain is built from TRBV5-1 and TRBJ2-7; TRBD2 matches 8 bases. CDR1 and CDR2 (germline): SGHRS, YFSETQ. The V gene end was trimmed by 4 bases and the J gene end by 1 base; junction bases not matched to a gene: 7. This CDR3 has 15 residues. The CDR3: CASSQSGSRSYEQYF. In DNA form, the CDR3 reads TGCGCCAGCAGCCAGAGCGGGAGTCGGTCCTACGAGCAGTACTTC.

Only a few counts were recorded for this clone. The chain is built from TRBV5-8 and TRBJ2-1; TRBD2 matches 11 bases. Trimming removed 6 bases from V and 4 bases from J; junction bases left unmatched: 9. The V gene's germline CDR1 is SGHTS and CDR2 YDEGEE. The CDR3 is 16 residues long. In DNA form, the CDR3 reads TGTGCCAGCACTCTAAGGACTAGCGGGTTGTACAATGAGCAGTTCTTC. This sequence encodes CASTLRTSGLYNEQFF.

V is TRBV6-5 and J is TRBJ2-5; D unresolved. V dropped 8 bases and J dropped 4 bases, with 14 bases sitting between them. CDR3 length: 13 residues. Germline V gives CDR1 MNHEY, CDR2 SVGAGI. The CDR3 is CASVGVWGETQYF. Written as DNA, the CDR3 is TGTGCCAGCGTTGGGGTTTGGGGAGAGACCCAGTACTTC.

This clone was found a few times. The V call is TRBV5-6, the J call TRBJ2-6; D gene uncertain. Germline V lookup: CDR1 SGHDT, CDR2 YYEEEE. The V and J ends lost 0 bases and 0 bases respectively, with 7 bases between them. CDR3 length: 16 residues. This CDR3 is CASSLAGPSGANVLTF. The DNA of the CDR3 is TGTGCCAGCAGCTTGGCGGGTCCCTCTGGGGCCAACGTCCTGACTTTC.

The CDR3 DNA is TGCGCCAGCAGAAACCCGGGACAAAGGAATGAGCAGTTCTTC. Translated: CASRNPGQRNEQFF. V and J are TRBV10-2 and TRBJ2-1, with a weak D call TRBD1 (6 bases). Trimming took off 6 bases at V and 7 bases at J, with 16 bases between the two ends. CDR3 length: 14 residues. CDR1 is WSHSY and CDR2 is SAAADI in the germline V gene.

The V and J genes are TRBV29-1 and TRBJ1-1; TRBD1 might be the D (5 bases). V gave up 4 bases and J gave up 1 base, with 7 bases separating them. CDR1 and CDR2 from the germline V gene are SQVTM and ANQGSEA. This CDR3 is 12 amino acids long. The CDR3 loop reads CSVAGWNTEAFF. The DNA for the CDR3 is TGCAGCGTTGCAGGGTGGAACACTGAAGCTTTCTTT.

V usage is TRBV5-3 and J usage is TRBJ2-7, with 8 bases identical to TRBD1. TRBV5-3 is reported as an ORF; its role is uncertain. After removal of 4 bases from V and 3 bases from J, the junction contained 6 bases not matched to a gene. The CDR3 consists of 14 residues. As DNA, the CDR3 is TGTGCCAGAAGCCTTGGACAGGGCCTCTACGAGCAGTACTTC. Protein: CARSLGQGLYEQYF.

This clone was recorded only once. This sample also contains other DNA sequences that code for the same CDR3. The J gene is TRBJ2-1, the V gene TRBV15; unclear D gene. With 0 bases removed from V and 0 bases from J, the gap between germline ends came to 3 bases. Per germline, CDR1 LNHNV and CDR2 YYDKDF (reference sequence). The CDR3 length is 14 residues. CDR3 amino acids: CATSRDLSYNEQFF. The DNA of the CDR3 is TGTGCCACCAGCAGAGATCTCTCCTACAATGAGCAGTTCTTC.

A few counts support this clone. The chain recombines TRBV29-1 with TRBJ2-5; TRBD2 aligns across 9 bases. V trimming: 0 bases; J trimming: 1 base; junction bases outside the gene matches: 12. The CDR3 is 18 amino acids. Germline-derived CDR1 and CDR2 are SQVTM and ANQGSEA. CDR3 in amino acids: CSVEDQSGVGLAQETQYF. The CDR3 region has the DNA TGCAGCGTTGAAGATCAATCCGGGGTGGGACTAGCCCAAGAGACCCAGTACTTC.

This clone came up once. The V and J genes are TRBV4-1 and TRBJ1-1; 8 bases map to TRBD1. Germline CDR1 MGHRA, CDR2 YSYEKL. The V gene end was trimmed by 0 bases and the J gene end by 6 bases; junction bases not matched to a gene: 9. CDR3 size: 16 residues. The chain's CDR3 is CASSQEGQGARAEAFF. In nucleotides, the CDR3 is TGCGCCAGCAGCCAAGAGGGGCAGGGGGCGCGGGCTGAAGCTTTCTTT.

The chain combines TRBV28 with TRBJ1-1; TRBD1 aligns across 9 bases. This CDR3 contains 17 residues. Germline V gene data show CDR1 as MDHEN and CDR2 as SYDVKM. Unmatched junction bases numbered 10, after V lost 5 bases and J lost 0 bases. In DNA form, the CDR3 reads TGTGCCAGCAGTATTAACCCGGGACAGGGAGTGAACACTGAAGCTTTCTTT. Its protein product is CASSINPGQGVNTEAFF.

The genes are TRBV11-2 and TRBJ2-2, with D possibly TRBD2 on 6 matching bases. This CDR3 contains 15 residues. V dropped 5 bases and J dropped 3 bases, with 13 bases sitting between them. Germline CDR1 SGHAT, CDR2 FQNNGV. In DNA, the CDR3 is TGTGCCAGCAGCCCCGGGACTCTTTACACCGGGGAGCTGTTTTTT. Its translation: CASSPGTLYTGELFF.

A few counts support this clone. The chain links TRBV27 to TRBJ2-1; TRBD2 matches at 14 bases. J gave up 8 bases and V 4 bases, and 7 bases lay outside the gene matches. The CDR3 loop spans 16 amino acids. From germline, CDR1 is MNHEY and CDR2 SMNVEV (reference sequence). The CDR3 nucleotides are TGTGCCAGCAGTTCGACGACTAGCGGGAGGGCCGATGAGCAGTTCTTC. Translation gives CASSSTTSGRADEQFF.

Worth noting for this clone: Germline and junction disagree at one end, which may indicate a read error. The chain links TRBV11-2 to TRBJ2-5, with TRBD1 matching over 7 bases. The length of the CDR3 is 13 residues. Germline CDR1 is SGHAT and CDR2 is FQNNGV. The CDR3, as DNA: TGTGCCAGCAGCCTAGACAGGGACAATACCCAGTACTTC. It codes for CASSLDRDNTQYF. The full variable domain, its missing parts supplied by reference TRBV11-2 and TRBJ2-5, is EAGVAQSPRYKIIEKRQSVAFWCNPISGHATLYWYQQILGQGPKLLIQFQNNGVVDDSQLPKDRFSAERLKGVDSTLKIQPAKLEDSAVYLCASSLDRDNTQYFGPGTRLLVL.

The chain employs TRBV7-9 and TRBJ2-2; 14 bases agree with TRBD2. CDR1 is SEHNR, CDR2 FQNEAQ, per germline (reference sequence). J gave up 5 bases and V 6 bases, and 5 bases lay outside the gene matches. The CDR3 contains 16 residues. This CDR3 reads CASRIGLAGGTGELFF. CDR3 bases: TGTGCCAGCAGGATCGGACTAGCGGGAGGAACCGGGGAGCTGTTTTTT.

The V call is TRBV28, the J call TRBJ2-5, with a weak D call TRBD2 (7 bases). There are 14 residues in the CDR3. V was shortened by 4 bases and J by 5 bases, with 14 bases between the two germline ends. From germline, CDR1 is MDHEN and CDR2 SYDVKM. The CDR3 bases are TGTGCCAGCAGTTGGTCCAGGGGAGGGGAGACCCAGTACTTC. Protein product: CASSWSRGGETQYF. The full variable domain, completed using reference TRBV28 and TRBJ2-5, is DVKVTQSSRYLVKRTGEKVFLECVQDMDHENMFWYRQDPGLGLRLIYFSYDVKMKEKGDIPEGYSVSREKKERFSLILESASTNQTSMYLCASSWSRGGETQYFGPGTRLLVL.

This chain connects TRBV6-5 to TRBJ2-6, with D uncertain. Germline values: CDR1 MNHEY, CDR2 SVGAGI. This CDR3 is built from 15 residues. With 0 bases removed from V and 0 bases from J, the gap between germline ends came to 3 bases. Here the CDR3 reads CASSYSLSGANVLTF. CDR3 DNA sequence: TGTGCCAGCAGTTACTCACTCTCTGGGGCCAACGTCCTGACTTTC.